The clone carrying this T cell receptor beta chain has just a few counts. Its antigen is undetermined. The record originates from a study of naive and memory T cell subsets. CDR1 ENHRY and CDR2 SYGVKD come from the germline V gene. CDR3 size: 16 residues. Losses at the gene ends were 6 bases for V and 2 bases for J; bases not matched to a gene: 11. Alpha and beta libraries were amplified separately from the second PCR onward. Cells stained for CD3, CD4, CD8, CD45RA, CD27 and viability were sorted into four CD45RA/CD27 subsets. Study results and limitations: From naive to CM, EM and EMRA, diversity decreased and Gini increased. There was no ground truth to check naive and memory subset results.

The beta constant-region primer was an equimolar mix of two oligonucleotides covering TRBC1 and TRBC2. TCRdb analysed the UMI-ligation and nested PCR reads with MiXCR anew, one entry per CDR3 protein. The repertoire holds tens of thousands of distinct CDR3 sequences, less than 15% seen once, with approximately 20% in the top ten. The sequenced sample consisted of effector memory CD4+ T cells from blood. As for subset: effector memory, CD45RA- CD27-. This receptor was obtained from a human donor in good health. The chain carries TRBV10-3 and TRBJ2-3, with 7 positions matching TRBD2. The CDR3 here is CAIRSSGPRYTDTQYF. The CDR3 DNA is TGTGCCATCAGGTCTAGCGGCCCTCGCTACACAGATACGCAGTATTTT.